This TCR beta chain was recovered during a study of control samples from healthy donors and cancer patients (dated by TCRdb to about 2020). Measured from the cysteine to the phenylalanine, the CDR3 is 16 residues long. Of the read, only the CDR3 DNA is kept; its 48 bases are in frame from base 1. The trim is 0 bases for V and 11 bases for J, with a gap of 20 bases between the germline ends. CDR1 MGHRA and CDR2 YSYEKL were looked up in the germline V gene. The method was the immunoSEQ multiplex PCR assay. The immuneACCESS repertoire file appears here via TCRdb, limited to in-frame rearrangements. These files lack a portion of the clones; in checked studies, under half of the deficit traces to unresolved V genes, and the cause of the others is not known. Here the sample has 65,000 to 95,000 clones; 80% to 90% occur a single time. Around 20% of the sample comes from the top ten. Points on this clone: The target of this receptor is not known. Per-base qualities were not stored, and no clone one base away is much larger.

The source material was blood. Recombination linked TRBV4-1 to TRBJ1-5, and the D gene may be TRBD1, 5 bases matching. The TCR was taken from a man aged 50 to 60 in good health. The nucleotide sequence is given as TGCGCCAGCAGCCAAGATCTACCAGGGTCGAGTATAGCCCAGCATTTT. This gives the protein CASSQDLPGSSIAQHF.